The clone carrying this T cell receptor beta chain was observed many times. These data are taken from a study of regulatory T cells in long-lasting Graves disease. Building of the TCR beta libraries involved iRepertoire HTBI primers and Arm-PCR of CDR3 regions. A single record per CDR3 protein comes from TCRdb applying MiXCR to the multiplex PCR reads. In the table there are about 540,000 distinct CDR3 sequences, roughly 13% of which are singletons. Time point reported: newly diagnosed GD, antithyroid drugs for less than 3 months. There was RNA extracted from PBMCs, and the TCR library was made from it. These records were also assigned to another study, of T cells in Graves' hyperthyroidism and ophthalmopathy.

The TCR sequence derives from a man aged 25-40 years with Graves disease. Specimen: peripheral blood mononuclear cells (PBMCs), collected at new diagnosis, from a patient treated with antithyroid drugs.

This CDR3 is CASSIAKLNQPQHF. DNA for the CDR3: TGTGCCAGTAGTATAGCTAAATTGAATCAGCCCCAGCATTTT. The chain has TRBV19 and TRBJ1-5; no clear D gene. Trimming shortened V by 1 base and J by 4 bases, and 8 bases separated the two germline ends. The CDR3 runs 14 residues. From germline, CDR1 is LNHDA and CDR2 SQIVND (reference sequence).